The entry below describes one T cell receptor (beta chain). Its target is not known. Per the germline V gene, CDR1 is LNHDA and CDR2 is SQIVND (reference sequence). The CDR3 contains 13 residues. V gave up 6 bases and J gave up 3 bases, with 9 bases separating them. The record originates from a study of T cell responses to AZD1222 COVID-19 vaccine. Study observations and caveats: No day 14 peak samples; only post-peak repertoires were characterized. The span of vaccine-associated CD4 TCRs extended across spike, with dominance at 160-218 and 743-854. Unmutated variant regions are reportedly the target of nearly half of TCRs that are spike-specific. The donors showed a predominance of white British ancestry and of females, with possible underestimation of clonal diversity.

The protocol was immunoSEQ multiplex PCR, while the TCRdb copy is restricted to in-frame clones and leaves out a portion. The listing records about 140,000 clones. The rearrangement links TRBV19 to TRBJ1-5; D is perhaps TRBD1 (5 bases). The sequence came from an adult in good health. The sample comprised peripheral blood. In DNA form, the CDR3 reads TGTGCCAGTAGCGACAGCTACAATCAGCCCCAGCATTTT. Encoded protein: CASSDSYNQPQHF.